This T cell receptor beta chain comes out of a study of blood T cell repertoires in COVID-19. Using immunoSEQ multiplex PCR, the repertoire was profiled, and TCRdb retains in-frame clones only, with some absent. Of about 82,000 clones listed, around four fifths are singletons. The origin of this receptor is a woman in her sixties with acute or convalescent COVID-19. The sequencing sample was made of peripheral blood.

The CDR3 DNA follows: TGTGCCAGCAGCAGACTAGCGGGGGGATACGAGCAGTACTTC. This translates into CASSRLAGGYEQYF. This sequence joins TRBV6-2 or TRBV6-3 and TRBJ2-7, with TRBD2 matching 13 bases. Trimming took 6 bases from V and 4 from J; bases not matched to a gene: 3. This CDR3 is built from 14 residues. The germline V gene has CDR1 MNHEY and CDR2 SVGEGT.